This TCR beta chain appears in the sequencing data of a study of cytomegalovirus exposure and HLA in healthy donors (dated by TCRdb to about 2017). Regarding the research as a whole: In an earlier analysis of several hundred of the donors, about 270 Gb of sequence data and 100 million or so unique TCR beta sequences from 180 million or so T cells were reported. To predict cytomegalovirus infection status, the study combined high-throughput TCR immunosequencing, statistical association of individual TCRs with disease status, and machine learning. In the later analysis, no new phenotypic data were used to find candidate immune exposures; instead, reliance was placed on TCR beta sequences and their occurrence across donors. In an earlier analysis of 587 of the donors, high-throughput TCR beta sequencing was used to judge whether each TCR beta V gene segment behaved as functional or pseudogenic. Among several hundred genotyped donors of the cohort, an average of approximately 240,000 unique TCR beta nucleotide sequences was sequenced per donor, of which about 20% were non-productive. The study used immunosequencing to profile the T cell repertoires of 600 to 850 subjects and linked those repertoires to cytomegalovirus serostatus. The number of donors typed differed by locus, with roughly 629-640 for A, B, C, DRB1 and DQB1, roughly 550 for DQA1, some 570 for DPA1, and over 400 for DPB1. To study patterns of TCR occurrence, a later analysis re-analyzed previously published TCR beta repertoires from 500 to 850 donors and added high-resolution HLA genotyping. Class I and class II HLA loci were covered by the typing at four-digit resolution. Because of strong linkage in the cohort, 5 or 6 DR-DQ haplotypes were treated as single units for association and clustering. Approximately 300 gigabases of sequencing data and tens of millions of unique TCR sequences were included in an early release covering about 620 HLA-typed donors. A separate validation cohort of approximately 130 different subjects was used in addition to the 666-subject first cohort. Of the roughly 400 genotyped donors, approximately 81% were placed in the genetic ancestry cluster associated with self-reported Caucasian donors. Every repertoire in the discovery cohort had been generated on one and the same sequencing platform. A later genetic analysis took genome-wide SNP genotypes for about 65% of the 666 donors and used that subset as a discovery cohort. Donor age, sex, ethnicity and CMV serostatus were collected together with the repertoire data. The aim of the study was to test whether cataloging public T cell receptors could identify signatures of past pathogen exposure.

The cohort consisted of 666 healthy bone marrow donors. At the time of sampling, all cohort members were nominally healthy, though unrecorded immune exposures were likely present. The donor tested CMV seropositive, placing the donor among the 250 to 350 seropositive members of the cohort. A peripheral blood sample was collected from each donor, and TCR beta sequencing was performed on peripheral blood mononuclear cells. The Qiagen DNeasy Blood Extraction Kit was used to extract genomic DNA from the blood cell samples. Overall results and qualifications from the work: A later analysis reported that several top co-occurrence clusters appeared linked to parvovirus B19, influenza, CMV and Epstein-Barr virus. Three of the identified cytomegalovirus-associated TCR beta chains were confirmed in vitro to be specific for cytomegalovirus antigens. Specific HLA alleles were associated with 15,000 to 20,000 TCR beta sequences at a false discovery rate of 0.05 in a later analysis. Most CMV-associated TCR beta chains appeared to be HLA-restricted in a later analysis, and the HLA associations seemed to be driven largely by CMV exposure. Because counts were too low, roughly 18 rarely observed V segments, including chromosome 9 orphons, were left out of the earlier analysis of a few hundred of the donors. It was suggested by the authors that the approach could potentially be generalized to other disease states and immunological phenotypes. Presence/absence analyses assumed roughly uniform sequencing depth across donors, an assumption that may not hold. The classifier was reported to diagnose cytomegalovirus status with high specificity and sensitivity in both the original and validation cohorts. Linkage disequilibrium might explain the correlated functional status among segregating V segments, but an unknown experimental factor could not be ruled out. In a later analysis, TCR association rates were found to vary across HLA loci, with the most associated TCRs seen for DRB1 alleles and the fewest for HLA-C alleles. Most TCR sequences were observed very rarely across donors, whereas some public TCRs were present in many individuals. Because some donors lacked HLA typing at each locus, the association tests relied only on the typed subset. An association between a missense DCLRE1C variant and V-gene and J-gene trimming of TCR beta chains was found in a later genetic analysis and replicated in an independent cohort. The study listed 150 to 200 TCR beta chains as associated with cytomegalovirus. CMV serostatus was the only immune exposure information available for the cohort. A further reported finding was that TCR beta sequences accurately predicted the HLA-A and HLA-B alleles for most subjects in the first cohort. A group of highly shared sequence variants was considered likely to be a technical artifact of the sequencing pipeline. Because the 87-base-pair reads could not distinguish some IMGT-functional V segments, including TRBV6-2 and TRBV6-3, those segments were excluded. Assigning TCR associations to individual alleles was difficult when HLA alleles, especially DR and DQ, strongly co-occurred. Only TCR beta chains were sequenced in this cohort, and the absence of alpha or paired-chain data limited detectable features. In a later analysis, HLA-associated TCR beta chains showed more clonal expansion and lower generation probabilities than non-associated chains that were equally common. Compared with the approximately 670-donor mean, donors in an Asian-associated ancestry cluster had fewer N-insertions in productive TCRs, according to a later genetic analysis. Broadly in line with IMGT annotations, most TCR beta V segments showed up in productive rearrangements about 87% or about 30% of the time in an earlier analysis of around 600 of the donors.

Libraries were made using the immunoSEQ multiplex PCR assay. For the multiplex PCR, a mixture combining 60 forward primers for TCR Vbeta segments and 13 reverse primers for TCR Jbeta segments was used. A multiplex PCR assay on genomic DNA amplified the CDR3 region of rearranged TCR beta genes. Amplified TCR beta libraries were sequenced as 87-base-pair reads on the Illumina HiSeq System. Regarding the original processing steps: A later analysis tallied some 79 million unique TCR beta chains across the 666 repertoires, and roughly 11 million of those chains were shared by two or more donors. Raw reads were error-corrected and collapsed into unique sequences by a nearest-neighbor algorithm in which closely related sequences were merged to remove PCR and sequencing errors. CDR3 sequences were aligned to IMGT reference sequences to assign V, D and J gene segments. For a sequence to be retained, at least a six-nucleotide match to both a V gene segment and a J gene segment was required. Rearrangements were classified as productive when the CDR3 lacked stop codons and remained in frame with V and J, and all other rearrangements were classified as non-productive. CDR3 was defined according to IMGT convention as the region running from the second conserved V-encoded cysteine to the conserved J-encoded phenylalanine. In an earlier analysis of 587 of the donors, sequences lacking an unambiguous match to a single V gene segment were excluded. An earlier analysis of 450 to 650 of the donors called V segments functional above 56.7% productive rearrangements and segregating when the between-donor standard deviation exceeded 5%. A statistical classification framework was developed to diagnose cytomegalovirus status using the catalog of TCR beta chain sequences. In a later analysis, TCR nucleotide sequences were compared against IMGT/GENE-DB human TR gene sequences so that V and J genes could be assigned. In a later analysis, CDR3 sequences and most-parsimonious VDJ recombination scenarios were assigned using the TCRdist pipeline. In a later analysis, every TCR beta chain was defined by the combination of its CDR3 amino acid sequence and its V-gene family, and reads without a unique V-gene family were dropped. In a later analysis, 450 to 600 highly shared, low-generation-probability nucleotide sequences were removed to address suspected cross-contamination and a sequencing artifact. For each public chain, a later analysis derived a clonal expansion index from normalized ranks of inferred template counts within each repertoire. Generation probabilities in a later analysis came from a VDJ recombination model fitted to out-of-frame rearrangements, and those results were checked against IGoR. In a later analysis, TCR-TCR, TCR-HLA and TCR-CMV co-occurrence was scored with hypergeometric tests, and a repertoire-size bias correction was applied to TCR pairs. False discovery rates were estimated in a later analysis by permuting HLA or CMV assignments 20 times. In a later analysis, co-occurring TCRs were grouped using DBSCAN, with TCRdist sequence similarity added in when clustering inside HLA-allele-positive subsets. Repertoires with fewer than 30,000 or more than 120,000 public chains were left out of co-occurrence clustering, as were a few repertoires with anomalous nucleotide sharing. The clones in this table, taken by TCRdb from immuneACCESS, are in-frame only. Not every clone is retained; where verified, under half of the shortfall comes from an unresolved V gene, and the cause of the rest is unknown. That table furnishes V, J and clone size, whereas the DNA furnished D and trimming. This sample is represented by around 140,000 clones; approximately 80% of them were singletons. Of the sample, under 5% is held by the ten largest clones.

This clone was observed once. Its antigen has not been determined. No much larger clone is present one base from it, and per-base qualities are unavailable. Deletion took 6 bases off V and 5 bases off J, with a span of 17 bases between the germline ends. Including the terminal cysteine and phenylalanine, the CDR3 comprises 14 residues. The sequence is cut down to CDR3 DNA, 42 bases in frame from base 1. The CDR1 and CDR2 encoded by the germline V gene are SQVTM and ANQGSEA. Sequencing input: PBMCs. Recombination connected TRBV29-1 to TRBJ2-1; TRBD2 is a weak D gene call, 5 bases matching. This clonotype was sampled from a male donor in good health and CMV-seropositive. The CDR3 region: CSVVPGIMNNEQFF. The sequenced DNA: TGCAGCGTGGTACCGGGAATAATGAACAATGAGCAGTTCTTC.